This TCR beta chain comes out of a study of beta chain features in type 1 diabetes. Study-wide results and limits: PCR might show a preference for shorter templates, equally across patients and controls.

Germline V lookup: CDR1 SGHDT, CDR2 YYEEEE. The length of the CDR3 is 17 residues. V was clipped by 2 bases and J by 0 bases, with 15 bases between them. This clone was detected only a few times. Its antigen is not known. Investigators reverse transcribed all isolated RNA, so they sequenced expressed TCRB transcripts. Naive, central memory and regulatory T cell samples averaged about 3.5 million reads. This table comes from immunoSEQ multiplex PCR, and its TCRdb copy is limited to in-frame clones, with some not included. The sample yields about 210,000 clones, roughly 10% seen once. Sorting of CD4+ naive, central memory, regulatory and stem cell-like memory cells was performed via CD45RO/CCR7/CD25/CD127/CD95/CD27.

This receptor was identified in a man aged 18 to 30 in good health. The chain uses TRBV5-6 and TRBJ1-5; maybe TRBD1 (5 bases). The sequencing input was central memory CD4+ T cells from blood. The CDR3 DNA reads as TGTGCCAGCAGCTTTTCCCATGGCCAGGGTAGCAATCAGCCCCAGCATTTT. This encodes CASSFSHGQGSNQPQHF.